These T cell receptor beta chains were read from a single sample in a study of molecular identifiers for immune sequencing clone quantification. TCRdb reprocessed the PCR reads via MiXCR and lists one record per CDR3 protein. The sample holds about 510,000 distinct CDR3 sequences; about 26% are singletons and the top ten take around 0.79%. Source material: naive CD8+ T cells from blood, with Jurkat cell RNA spiked in. The receptors originated from a human donor in good health. Some libraries in this study had Jurkat cell RNA spiked in. The CDR3 runs from the conserved cysteine through the conserved F or W. A D gene is named only where the DNA matches it firmly. Rows give clone size only sometimes, using once, few, many, or a class for an expanded clone.

CDR3nt: TGTGCCAGCAGCTTAGCTAGCGGGGGCTTTGAGCAGTTCTTC
CDR3aa: CASSLASGGFEQFF
abundance: many
j_gene: TRBJ2-1
d_gene: TRBD2
v_gene: TRBV7-8

CDR3nt: TGTGCCAGCAGCTTAGCGCTGCAGGTCAAGGACACTGAAGCTTTCTTT
CDR3aa: CASSLALQVKDTEAFF
abundance: many
j_gene: TRBJ1-1
d_gene: -
v_gene: TRBV7-9

CDR3nt: TGTGCCAGCAGCCAGCACGGGGGGGGCACAGATACGCAGTATTTT
CDR3aa: CASSQHGGGTDTQYF
abundance: -
j_gene: TRBJ2-3
d_gene: TRBD2
v_gene: TRBV9

CDR3nt: TGTGCCAGTAGCATCTTATTAGAGGGCGAGCAGTACTTC
CDR3aa: CASSILLEGEQYF
abundance: few
j_gene: TRBJ2-7
d_gene: -
v_gene: TRBV19

CDR3nt: TGTGCCAGCAGTTTATTTCGGGACACAGAATACACCGGGGAGCTGTTTTTT
CDR3aa: CASSLFRDTEYTGELFF
abundance: -
j_gene: TRBJ2-2
d_gene: -
v_gene: TRBV28

CDR3nt: TGCAGTGCATTAGGACTAGCTGTTGGGTTTGGCTACGAGCAGTACTTC
CDR3aa: CSALGLAVGFGYEQYF
abundance: few
j_gene: TRBJ2-7
d_gene: TRBD2
v_gene: TRBV20-1

CDR3nt: TGTGCCAGCAGTTACACTAGCGGGGCGTCCTACAATGAGCAGTTCTTC
CDR3aa: CASSYTSGASYNEQFF
abundance: -
j_gene: TRBJ2-1
d_gene: TRBD2
v_gene: TRBV6-2/TRBV6-3

CDR3nt: TGTGCCAGCAGCGCACCACCAAGGACTAGCAACGGTGGTGAGCAGTTCTTC
CDR3aa: CASSAPPRTSNGGEQFF
abundance: -
j_gene: TRBJ2-1
d_gene: TRBD2
v_gene: TRBV11-2

CDR3nt: TGTGCCAGCAGTTTGCTCGGGAGCACCAGCACAGATACGCAGTATTTT
CDR3aa: CASSLLGSTSTDTQYF
abundance: -
j_gene: TRBJ2-3
d_gene: -
v_gene: TRBV27

CDR3nt: TGCGCCAGCAGCCAAGTTCGTCCCCTGCAGGGGGCTGGCACTGAAGCTTTCTTT
CDR3aa: CASSQVRPLQGAGTEAFF
abundance: -
j_gene: TRBJ1-1
d_gene: TRBD1
v_gene: TRBV4-1

CDR3nt: TGTGCCAGCAGCCAAGGGGGACTGCTGAACACTGAAGCTTTCTTT
CDR3aa: CASSQGGLLNTEAFF
abundance: many
j_gene: TRBJ1-1
d_gene: -
v_gene: TRBV5-6

CDR3nt: TGTGCCAGCAGCCCGGCGGGGTTTCAGCCCCAGCATTTT
CDR3aa: CASSPAGFQPQHF
abundance: few
j_gene: TRBJ1-5
d_gene: -
v_gene: TRBV27

CDR3nt: TGCAGTGCTAGAGTTGCAGGGGGGTCTACCGGGGAGCTGTTTTTT
CDR3aa: CSARVAGGSTGELFF
abundance: few
j_gene: TRBJ2-2
d_gene: -
v_gene: TRBV20-1

CDR3nt: TGCGCCAGCAGCCAAGAGCGGGGCACAGATACGCAGTATTTT
CDR3aa: CASSQERGTDTQYF
abundance: -
j_gene: TRBJ2-3
d_gene: -
v_gene: TRBV4-1

CDR3nt: TGTGCCTGGAGTTGGGCAGGGGGTGAGTCGGATACGCAGTATTTT
CDR3aa: CAWSWAGGESDTQYF
abundance: -
j_gene: TRBJ2-3
d_gene: TRBD1
v_gene: TRBV30

CDR3nt: TGTGCCAGCAGGGCGTTAGCGGGGCCGGATACGCAGTATTTT
CDR3aa: CASRALAGPDTQYF
abundance: many
j_gene: TRBJ2-3
d_gene: TRBD2
v_gene: TRBV27

CDR3nt: TGCGCCAGCAGATACTTAACTGAAGAGACCCAGTACTTC
CDR3aa: CASRYLTEETQYF
abundance: many
j_gene: TRBJ2-5
d_gene: -
v_gene: TRBV5-1